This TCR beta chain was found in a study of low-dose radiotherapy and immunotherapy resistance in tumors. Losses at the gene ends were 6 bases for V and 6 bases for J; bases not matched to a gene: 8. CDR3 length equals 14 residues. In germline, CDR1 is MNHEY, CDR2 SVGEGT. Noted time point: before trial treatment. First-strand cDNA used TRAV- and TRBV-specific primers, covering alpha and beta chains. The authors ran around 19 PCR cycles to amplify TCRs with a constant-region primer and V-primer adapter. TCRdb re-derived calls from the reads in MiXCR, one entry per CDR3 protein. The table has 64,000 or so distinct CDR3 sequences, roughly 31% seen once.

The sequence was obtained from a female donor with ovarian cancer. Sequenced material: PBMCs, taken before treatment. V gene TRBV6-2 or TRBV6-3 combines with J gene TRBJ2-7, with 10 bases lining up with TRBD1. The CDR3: CASSLGQGHREQYF. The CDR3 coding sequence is TGTGCCAGCAGCTTGGGACAGGGGCATCGCGAGCAGTACTTC.